This entry features one TCR beta chain sequence. Its antigen is unidentified. The repertoire was sequenced with immunoSEQ multiplex PCR; TCRdb's copy has only in-frame clones and lacks some. The table lists around 39,000 clones, 65% to 75% of them singletons. This sample was taken from a study of immune evolution from preneoplasia to lung adenocarcinoma. Study-level points and caveats: Top clone share appeared to fall from AAH through AIS, MIA, adenocarcinoma. Later-stage lesions seemingly showed higher T cell density and diversity than normal lung.

V was pared by 0 bases and J by 5 bases, with 9 bases between. The V gene's germline CDR1 is SGHRS and CDR2 YFSETQ. The CDR3 contains 14 residues. The V and J genes are TRBV5-1 and TRBJ2-1; no firm D call. The origin of this receptor is a person between 55 and 70 years old with lung adenocarcinoma. The specimen was FFPE invasive lung adenocarcinoma tissue. As DNA, the CDR3 is TGCGCCAGCAGCTTGGCCGGTCAGAACAATGAGCAGTTCTTC. Translated: CASSLAGQNNEQFF.